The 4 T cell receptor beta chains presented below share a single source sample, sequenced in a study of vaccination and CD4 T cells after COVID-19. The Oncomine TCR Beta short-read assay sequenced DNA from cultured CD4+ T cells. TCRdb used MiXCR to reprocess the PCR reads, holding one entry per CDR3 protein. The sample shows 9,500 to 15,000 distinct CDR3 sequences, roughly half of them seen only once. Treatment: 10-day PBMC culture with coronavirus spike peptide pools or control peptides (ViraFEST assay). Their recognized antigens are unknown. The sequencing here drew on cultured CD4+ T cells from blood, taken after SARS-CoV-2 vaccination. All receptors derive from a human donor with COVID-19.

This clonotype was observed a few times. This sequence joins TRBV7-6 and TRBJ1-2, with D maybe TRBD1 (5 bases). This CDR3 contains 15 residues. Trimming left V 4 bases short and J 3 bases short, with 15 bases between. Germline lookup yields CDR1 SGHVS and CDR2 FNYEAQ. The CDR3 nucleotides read TGTGCCAGCAGCTCCCCGGGGGGGGGAGACTATGGCTACACCTTC. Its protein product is CASSSPGGGDYGYTF. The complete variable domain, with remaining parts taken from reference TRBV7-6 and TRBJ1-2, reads GAGVSQSPRYKVTKRGQDVALRCDPISGHVSLYWYRQALGQGPEFLTYFNYEAQQDKSGLPNDRFSAERPEGSISTLTIQRTEQRDSAMYRCASSSPGGGDYGYTFGSGTRLTVV.

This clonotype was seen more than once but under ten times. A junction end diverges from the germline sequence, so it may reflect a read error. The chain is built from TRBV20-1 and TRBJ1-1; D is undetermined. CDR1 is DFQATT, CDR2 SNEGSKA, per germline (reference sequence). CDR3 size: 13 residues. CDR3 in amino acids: CSARDLAATAAFF. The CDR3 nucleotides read TGCAGTGCTAGAGATTTGGCAGCCACTGCAGCTTTCTTT.

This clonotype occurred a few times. The CDR3 reads CAIKDSTDTQYF. DNA for the CDR3: TGTGCCATCAAGGACAGCACAGATACGCAGTATTTT. V and J are TRBV10-3 and TRBJ2-3; no reliable D call. CDR3 length equals 12 residues. CDR1 is ENHRY, CDR2 SYGVKD, per germline. Trimming stripped 7 bases from V and 0 bases from J, with 5 bases between.

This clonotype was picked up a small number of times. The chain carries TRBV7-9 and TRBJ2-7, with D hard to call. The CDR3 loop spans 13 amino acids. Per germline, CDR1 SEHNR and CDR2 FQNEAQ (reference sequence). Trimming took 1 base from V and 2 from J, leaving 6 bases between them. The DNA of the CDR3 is TGTGCCAGCAGCTTAGTGGGCACCTACGAGCAGTACTTC. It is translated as CASSLVGTYEQYF.